This T cell receptor (beta chain) was observed in a study of blood T cell repertoires in COVID-19. Germline CDR1 reads SGHDT; CDR2 reads YYEEEE. This CDR3 has 15 amino acids. V dropped 4 bases and J dropped 3 bases, with 16 bases sitting between them. Profiling relied on immunoSEQ multiplex PCR, and the TCRdb table lists in-frame clones only, not all of them. The data show 85,000 to 90,000 clones, 75% to 90% seen once. The sequencing sample was made of peripheral blood. This chain joins TRBV5-6 and TRBJ1-2; a possible D gene is TRBD1 (6 bases). The source is a human donor in a cohort sampled during active COVID-19. The CDR3 DNA reads as TGTGCCAGCAGCCTTCCAACAGGGAGGGACTATGGCTACACCTTC. Translating it yields CASSLPTGRDYGYTF.